This T cell receptor (beta chain) was documented in a study of T cell repertoires in cytomegalovirus infection. About the research overall: Public TCR beta signatures marked donors with CMV infection and the matching HLA.

A word on this clonotype: The antigen is undetermined.

The germline CDR1 and CDR2 sequences are PRHDT and FYEKMQ (reference sequence). This CDR3 is built from 14 residues. V lost 7 bases and J lost 7; bases outside the gene matches: 8. The study, taken as a whole, reports: HLA-C-restricted CMV clonotypes gave the most frequent clonotype in two of eight donors. There were carriers of CMV plus the relevant HLA, and cumulative public TCR beta family frequency identified them.

TCRdb redid the calling of the reads with MiXCR, one entry per CDR3 protein. Of approximately 750,000 distinct CDR3 sequences detected, 35% appear once; the ten largest clones hold roughly 2.8%. The clonotype was recovered from a human donor in good health (CMV status not recorded). Some clones in this sample may be carry-over from other donors' samples. The sequencing sample was made of PBMCs. The chain employs TRBV13 and TRBJ2-1, with 9 positions matching TRBD2. CDR3 bases: TGTGCCAGCAATAGCGGGAGTCTACGGAATGAGCAGTTCTTC. Translated: CASNSGSLRNEQFF.